This record covers a single TCR beta chain. Its antigen is not identified. The data derive from a study of T cell responses to AZD1222 COVID-19 vaccine. Whole-study findings and limits: White British ancestry dominated among donors, who included more females, and clonal diversity was possibly underestimated.

Data came from immunoSEQ multiplex PCR; TCRdb stores just in-frame clones and leaves some out. The repertoire holds over 150,000 clones, about 83% seen once, with about 1% in the top ten. The material sequenced was peripheral blood, taken 28 days after the second AZD1222 dose. The TCR sequence derives from an adult who received the AZD1222 COVID-19 vaccine.

CDR3 sequence: CATSPTGNTIYF. In DNA form, the CDR3 reads TGTGCCACCAGCCCGACAGGGAACACCATATATTTT. The chain couples TRBV15 to TRBJ1-3; 7 nucleotides align to TRBD1. The CDR3 has 12 residues. Germline values: CDR1 LNHNV, CDR2 YYDKDF (reference sequence). J gave up 7 bases and V 5 bases, and 2 bases lay outside the gene matches.